This T cell receptor beta chain was captured by sequencing in a study of Ad26.COV2.S vaccination and SARS-CoV-2 variants. Points from the study as a whole: The placebo group had lower spike-specific TCR breadth than the vaccine recipients did. TCR breadth and depth analyses may have underestimated total T cell responses.

Notes on this clone: Its antigen is undetermined.

The V gene end was trimmed by 0 bases and the J gene end by 4 bases; junction bases not matched to a gene: 3. The CDR3 has 15 amino acids. Germline V lookup: CDR1 SGHRS, CDR2 YFSETQ. Documented treatment: roughly 18 received Ad26.COV2.S at low or high dose, single or two shots; 5 received placebo; per-sample allocation not given. Each sample was drawn 63 days after the first injection (of vaccine or placebo). Clones were sequenced by immunoSEQ multiplex PCR, and TCRdb holds only the in-frame ones, with some missing. The sample holds approximately 350,000 clones, about nine tenths seen once. The sequence came from a person aged 18-60 years who received the Ad26.COV2.S COVID-19 vaccine or a placebo. The sequences come from peripheral blood, collected in a trial of Ad26.COV2.S vaccine versus placebo. The rearrangement joins TRBV5-1 to TRBJ2-1, with 8 bases lining up with TRBD2. The DNA for the CDR3 is TGCGCCAGCAGCTTGGGTAGCGGGAATTACAATGAGCAGTTCTTC. It is translated as CASSLGSGNYNEQFF.